The TCR beta chain described here comes from a study of beta chain bispecific antibodies for T cell cancers (dated by TCRdb to the early 2020s). About the study as a whole: After T cells from healthy donors were cocultured with bispecific antibodies and T cell leukemia lines, the researchers used TRBV sequencing of the cells that survived to measure how much each TRBV family was depleted. Surface TRBV12 (TRBV12-3) was expressed on Jurkat cells, and surface TRBV5-5 was expressed on HPB-ALL cells. What the study reported, not specific to this receptor: Relative to anti-CD19, anti-TRBV12 exposure cut the share of total TRBV signal from TRBV12-3 by around 99%, while TRBV12-4 dropped by 35% to 40%, which was not significant. The TRBV-directed bispecific antibodies appeared to leave every TRBV family member untouched except the targeted genes and the closely related ones. Every sequenced sample contained a mix of leukemia cell line cells and normal T cells, and most targeted TRBV signal came from the leukemia cells rather than from the normal T cells. Cross-reactivity of the anti-TRBV5-5 antibody with TRBV5-6 was attributed to high sequence similarity between the two genes.

The treatment or condition label, read with the paper, signifies: alpha-V12: anti-TRBV12 scFv linked to anti-CD3 scFv. T cells were expanded from blood mononuclear cells for around three days with either the anti-CD3 antibody OKT3 or CD3/CD28 Dynabeads. The anti-TRBV12 bispecific sample was derived from a coculture of Jurkat leukemia cells with normal T cells and was compared against an anti-CD19 bispecific control coculture. The culture conditions for expanded T cells were RPMI 1640 plus 10% fetal bovine serum, recombinant human IL-2 (about 97 IU/ml) and IL-7 (about 5 ng/ml). Each coculture contained about 50,000 normal T cells, about 50,000 target cells and bispecific antibody in approximately 100 ul and was incubated for around 15 hours at 37 degrees C. Each bispecific antibody was composed of two single-chain variable fragments, which were expressed in a single-chain diabody format with a His tag. Effector T cells came from healthy human donors; peripheral blood mononuclear cells were isolated from leukapheresis samples by Ficoll density gradient centrifugation.

The libraries included unique molecular identifier barcodes, and the barcodes were used to quantify clonotypes. Qiagen AllPrep DNA/RNA Micro kits were used to isolate total RNA, and an Agilent TapeStation was used to check RNA quality. TCR beta libraries were constructed by 5' RACE, in which cDNA synthesis was followed by two PCR steps with TCR beta constant-region gene-specific primers. Sequencing of the TCR beta libraries was done on an Illumina MiSeq platform. In the source study's methods: Reads were processed with MIGEC, MiXCR and VDJtools. Clonotype frequency was computed as the clonotype's share of unique molecular identifiers among all unique molecular identifiers in the sample. Any TRBV gene that IMGT lists as a pseudogene or open reading frame, and is therefore nonfunctional, such as TRBV1, TRBV12-1 and TRBV21, was left out. TCRdb applied fastp at Q25 and MiXCR to the public reads, then kept only in-frame beta chains. Identical CDR3 protein sequences are pooled into one entry, listed with their most common genes and DNA. Clone size and V and J calls follow TCRdb, not the original study. The sample records roughly 19,000 distinct CDR3 sequences, about 2% of which are singletons. More than 5% of the sample goes to the ten largest clones.

This clonotype was detected ten times or more. It has no known antigen specificity. There are no base qualities to consult, and no much larger clone falls within one base. The germline V gene (reference sequence) provides CDR1 LNHDA and CDR2 SQIVND. Measured from the cysteine to the phenylalanine, the CDR3 is 13 residues long. The entry retains the CDR3 DNA only, 39 bases that are in frame from base 1. The germline ends are 10 bases apart after V is trimmed by 6 bases and J by 5 bases. The TCR was taken from a human donor in good health. Some clones in this sample may be carry-over from other donors' samples. The receptor chain draws on TRBV19 and TRBJ2-2; the D call is tentative, TRBD1 or TRBD2, as each matches 5 bases. Sequenced here: healthy donor T cells cultured with leukemia cells, sampled from a culture containing a bispecific antibody targeting TCR Vbeta12. The DNA sequence follows: TGTGCCAGTAGGGTGGGGGTGACCGGGGAGCTGTTTTTT. It is translated as CASRVGVTGELFF.